This T cell receptor (beta chain) was identified during a study of cytomegalovirus exposure and HLA in healthy donors. This clone was recorded only once. Antigen unknown. The CDR3 length is 17 residues. Germline V CDR1 and CDR2: LGHNA, YNFKEQ. V was trimmed by 1 base and J by 4 bases, leaving 19 bases between them. Study-wide results and caveats: TCR sequences were mostly rare, though some public TCRs occurred in many donors.

Libraries were prepared by immunoSEQ multiplex PCR; TCRdb keeps only in-frame clonotypes and omits some of them. The sample has some 130,000 clones; approximately 88% are singletons. Sequenced: PBMCs. This TCR was recovered from a young woman in good health and CMV-seropositive. The chain carries TRBV4-2 and TRBJ2-5; tentative D call: TRBD2 (5 bases). The CDR3 is CASSQAFFGKGRETQYF. The CDR3 coding sequence is TGTGCCAGCAGCCAAGCTTTCTTCGGGAAGGGTAGAGAGACCCAGTACTTC.